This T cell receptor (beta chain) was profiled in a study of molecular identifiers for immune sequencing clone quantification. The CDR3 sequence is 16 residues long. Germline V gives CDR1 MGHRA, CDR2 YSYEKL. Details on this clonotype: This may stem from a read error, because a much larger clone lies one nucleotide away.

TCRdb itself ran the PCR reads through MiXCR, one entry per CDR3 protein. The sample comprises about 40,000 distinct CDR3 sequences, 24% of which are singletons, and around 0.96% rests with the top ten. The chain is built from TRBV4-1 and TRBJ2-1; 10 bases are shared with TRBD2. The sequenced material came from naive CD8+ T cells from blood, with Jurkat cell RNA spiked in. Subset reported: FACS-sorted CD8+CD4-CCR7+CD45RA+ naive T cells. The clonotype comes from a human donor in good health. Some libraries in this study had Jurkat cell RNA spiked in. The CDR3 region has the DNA TGCGCCAGCAGCCAAGAGTGGAGCGGGGGGGGCAATGAGCGGTTCTTC. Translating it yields CASSQEWSGGGNERFF.